The following is a T cell receptor beta chain sequence with its context. Its antigen specificity is not known. No qualities accompany the bases; no much larger clone lies one base away. This entry comes from a study of blood T cell repertoires in COVID-19 (TCRdb year 2020). Broadly, across the study: Samples from collaborators originated in the United States, Italy and Spain and spanned both the acute and convalescent phases of COVID-19. The material from the prospective study consisted of cDNA or gDNA derived from T cells, B-cell-depleted T cells, or PBMCs. Deeply sampled blood TCRbeta repertoires from subjects exposed to, actively infected with, or recovered from COVID-19 were included in the dataset. The repertoires were released in a freely available public database meant as a resource for research on the immune response to SARS-CoV-2. Samples were obtained from the ongoing ImmuneRACE study (first 160 participants) and from some 1,300 subjects provided by 6 global collaborators. Nearly every sample came with metadata listing a de-identified subject ID, COVID-19 status, age in years and sex. Where available, HLA class I and class II types were obtained from metadata supplied by the sample provider rather than from assay-based typing.

Cut back by 3 bases and 4 bases, the V and J ends lie 9 bases apart. Taken from the germline V gene, the CDR1 and CDR2 loops are SQVTM and ANQGSEA. From cysteine to phenylalanine, the CDR3 is 12 amino acids long. Only the CDR3 DNA is retained, 36 bases long and in frame from the first base. Whole blood was collected in K2EDTA tubes by collaborating institutions according to the institutions' own protocols. Collaborator samples were shipped for TCRbeta analysis as frozen whole blood, isolated PBMCs, or DNA extracted from either sample type. The paper's findings and limits, for the study overall: Clinical and demographic metadata were provided uncurated, with the amount varying by source and participant.

TCRbeta CDR3 regions were amplified from genomic DNA by means of the immunoSEQ Assay, a bias-controlled multiplex PCR. The study's processing was this. The number of nucleated cells in each sample was estimated by amplification of reference gene primers within the assay. Sequence reads were collapsed and filtered to measure the absolute abundance of every unique TCRbeta CDR3 rearrangement. For each sample, productive Simpson clonality was calculated as the square root of Simpson's diversity index across productive rearrangements. The table comes from immuneACCESS by way of TCRdb, which keeps in-frame sequences with V and J called. Part of the clones is missing from these tables; in studies checked, under half for an unresolved V gene and the rest for unknown reasons. That table furnishes V, J and clone size, whereas the DNA furnished D and trimming. The sample has about 110,000 clones on record, about 80% of them singletons. 11% to 15% of the sample rests with the top ten.

This sequence uses TRBV29-1 and TRBJ1-2, and perhaps TRBD1 as D gene, on 5 matching bases. Sequences were obtained from peripheral blood. This clonotype was obtained from a woman aged 55-75 years with acute or convalescent COVID-19. CDR3 sequence: CSVDRGPYGYTF. Read as DNA, the sequence is TGCAGCGTTGATAGGGGCCCCTATGGCTACACCTTC.